This T cell receptor (beta chain) was identified in a study of blood T cell repertoires in COVID-19. The repertoire was sequenced with immunoSEQ multiplex PCR; TCRdb's copy has only in-frame clones and lacks some. The top ten hold approximately 4% of the sample, which has approximately 300,000 clones, almost 90% seen once. After removal of 7 bases from V and 0 bases from J, the junction contained 15 bases not matched to a gene. The CDR3 sequence is 19 residues long. Germline V gene lookup returns CDR1 ENHRY and CDR2 SYGVKD. The chain couples TRBV10-3 to TRBJ2-6; 7 bases align to TRBD1. Input material: PBMCs or T cells enriched from blood (not recorded which). This TCR was sampled from a woman younger than 30 with acute COVID-19. CDR3 sequence reads: CAITAAIQGLHSGANVLTF. DNA of the CDR3: TGTGCCATCACCGCCGCGATACAGGGGCTCCACTCTGGGGCCAACGTCCTGACTTTC.